This TCR beta chain was identified in a study of blood T cell repertoires in COVID-19. Whole-study context: The origin of the acute and convalescent COVID-19 samples was the United States, Italy and Spain. Sources were T cells, B-cell-depleted T cells, or PBMCs; the material itself was cDNA or gDNA.

In the original processing: The authors estimated nucleated cell counts from reference gene primer amplification. The data were produced by immunoSEQ multiplex PCR, yet TCRdb's version contains in-frame clones alone and is incomplete. V and J calls and clone size come straight from that table; D and trimming were deduced from the DNA. This table has roughly 120,000 clones, 85% appearing once. This CDR3 is built from 13 residues. From germline, CDR1 is SGHNT and CDR2 YYREEE (reference sequence). The V segment lost 3 bases and the J segment 8 bases; nucleotides outside the gene matches: 4. This rearrangement joins TRBV5-4 to TRBJ1-4; 7 bases are a match to TRBD1. Sequencing was done on a sample of peripheral blood. This TCR was sampled from a man aged 80 or over with acute or convalescent COVID-19. The CDR3 DNA follows: TGTGCCAGCAGCTCGGGACAGCAAGAAAAACTGTTTTTT. Amino acid sequence: CASSSGQQEKLFF.